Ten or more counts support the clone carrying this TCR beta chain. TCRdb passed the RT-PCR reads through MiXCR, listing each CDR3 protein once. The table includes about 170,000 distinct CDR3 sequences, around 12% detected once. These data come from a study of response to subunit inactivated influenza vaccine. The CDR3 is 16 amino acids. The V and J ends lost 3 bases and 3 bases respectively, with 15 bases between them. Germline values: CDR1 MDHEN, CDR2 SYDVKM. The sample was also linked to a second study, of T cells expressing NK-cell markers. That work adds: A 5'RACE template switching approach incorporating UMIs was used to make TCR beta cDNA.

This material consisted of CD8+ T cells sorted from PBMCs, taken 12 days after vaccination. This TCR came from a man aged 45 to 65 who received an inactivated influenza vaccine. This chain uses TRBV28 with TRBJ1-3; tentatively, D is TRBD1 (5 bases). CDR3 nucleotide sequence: TGTGCCAGCAGTTTCGGGGGAACATCGGGTGGAAACACCATATATTTT. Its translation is CASSFGGTSGGNTIYF.